This T cell receptor (beta chain) was documented in a study of blood T cell repertoires in COVID-19. Trimming left V 7 bases short and J 3 bases short, with 17 bases between. Germline-derived CDR1 and CDR2 are SGDLS and YYNGEE. CDR3 length: 15 amino acids. Participants came from fewer than 25 US areas, aged about 18 to 90 years. Clones were sequenced by immunoSEQ multiplex PCR, and TCRdb holds only the in-frame ones, with some missing. The sample has around 270,000 clones, roughly 88% seen once. The V and J genes are TRBV9 and TRBJ1-3, with D possibly TRBD1 on 6 matching bases. The source material was PBMCs or T cells enriched from blood (not recorded which). The origin of this receptor is a woman between 40 and 50 years old who had been exposed to COVID-19. This chain's CDR3 is CASSKSGGLGNTIYF. CDR3 sequence (DNA): TGTGCCAGCTCCAAGTCGGGGGGCCTTGGAAACACCATATATTTT. Complete variable domain (other parts from reference TRBV9 and TRBJ1-3): DSGVTQTPKHLITATGQRVTLRCSPRSGDLSVYWYQQSLDQGLQFLIQYYNGEERAKGNILERFSAQQFPDLHSELNLSSLELGDSALYFCASSKSGGLGNTIYFGEGSWLTVV.